These 6 T cell receptor beta chains came from one sample sequenced in a study of post-analysis software for immune sequencing data. Study-level findings and limits: Among 4 or 5 TRBV segments more frequent in patients than controls were TRBV5-6, TRBV5-1 and TRBV20-1.

The library was made from cDNA and included unique molecular identifiers. TCRdb passed the PCR reads through MiXCR, listing each CDR3 protein once. The sample shows around 710,000 distinct CDR3 sequences, about half of them seen only once. These receptors have no known antigen. Input material: blood. Receptors were obtained from a girl aged 5 to 17 with multiple sclerosis.

The chain combines TRBV12-3 or TRBV12-4 with TRBJ2-3; the D gene is possibly TRBD1 (6 bases). Trimming cost V 5 bases and J 2 bases, with 20 bases left between them. CDR3 length equals 17 residues. CDR3 loop: CASSGYIPGHHTDTQYF. CDR3 nucleotides: TGTGCCAGCAGTGGGTACATCCCGGGACACCACACAGATACGCAGTATTTT.

The gene calls are TRBV12-3 or TRBV12-4 and TRBJ1-2; D gene ambiguous. Trimming removed 8 bases from V and 4 bases from J, with 11 bases in between. The CDR3 contains 12 residues. CDR3 in DNA: TGTGCCAGCCAAGGACCGAGCTATGGCTACACCTTC. This codes for CASQGPSYGYTF.

The chain has TRBV28 and TRBJ2-2, with TRBD1 as a possible D gene (5 bases). The V gene lost 5 bases and the J gene lost 3 bases, with 22 bases spanning the gap. There are 18 residues in the CDR3. Germline V gives CDR1 MDHEN, CDR2 SYDVKM. The CDR3 nucleotides read TGTGCCAGCAGTGCACGACAGAGACGGACGGTCTACACCGGGGAGCTGTTTTTT. It encodes CASSARQRRTVYTGELFF. Full variable domain (outside the CDR3, taken from reference TRBV28 and TRBJ2-2): DVKVTQSSRYLVKRTGEKVFLECVQDMDHENMFWYRQDPGLGLRLIYFSYDVKMKEKGDIPEGYSVSREKKERFSLILESASTNQTSMYLCASSARQRRTVYTGELFFGEGSRLTVL.

This sequence joins TRBV11-2 and TRBJ2-7; 9 bases are a match to TRBD1. The J call is doubtful: the DNA matches TRBJ2-5 better. This CDR3 region has 15 residues. The V gene's germline CDR1 is SGHAT and CDR2 FQNNGV. This CDR3 is CASTVTGTGSETQYF. The DNA for the CDR3 is TGTGCCAGCACCGTCACCGGGACAGGGTCAGAGACCCAGTACTTC.

The chain joins TRBV12-3 or TRBV12-4 to TRBJ1-2; 7 bases align to TRBD1. The CDR3 totals 15 residues. V shed 5 bases and J 1 base; nucleotides not matched to a gene: 7. DNA of the CDR3: TGTGCCAGCAGTCTAAGGACAGGCTTTAACTATGGCTACACCTTC. It yields the protein CASSLRTGFNYGYTF.

This clonotype was counted only a few times. V and J are TRBV29-1 and TRBJ2-5; D is tentatively TRBD1 or TRBD2 (5 bases each). Germline CDR1 SQVTM, CDR2 ANQGSEA. V was shortened by 6 bases and J by 7 bases, with 18 bases between the two germline ends. This CDR3 has 13 amino acids. Written as DNA, the CDR3 is TGCAGCGTCGCCTCAGGGAGTGGGGGGACCCAGTACTTC. It yields the protein CSVASGSGGTQYF.